The 9 T cell receptor beta chains below all came from one sample that was sequenced in a study of Ad26.COV2.S vaccination and SARS-CoV-2 variants. Clones were read by immunoSEQ multiplex PCR, and TCRdb kept only the in-frame ones, dropping some. The table has over 400,000 clones, roughly 88% seen once. Treatment: 15 to 20 received Ad26.COV2.S at low or high dose, single or two shots; 5 received placebo; per-sample allocation not given. Samples were taken on day 63 after the first vaccine or placebo injection. The sequences come from peripheral blood, collected in a trial of Ad26.COV2.S vaccine versus placebo. These receptor sequences come from a person between 18 and 65 years old who received the Ad26.COV2.S COVID-19 vaccine or a placebo.

This clone appeared once. The chain recombines TRBV7-9 with TRBJ2-7, with a tentative D call TRBD2 (5 bases). The CDR3 runs 15 residues. The germline CDR1 and CDR2 sequences are SEHNR and FQNEAQ (reference sequence). Trimming pared 6 bases from V and 5 bases from J, leaving 20 bases between. The CDR3 coding sequence is TGTGCCAGCAGTTTGTGGGAGAATGGAATGGACGAGCAGTACTTC. This gives the protein CASSLWENGMDEQYF.

The rearrangement links TRBV4-2 to TRBJ2-1; D remains unclear. With 0 bases removed from V and 10 bases from J, the gap between germline ends came to 10 bases. This CDR3 contains 13 residues. CDR1 is LGHNA, CDR2 YNFKEQ, per germline. CDR3 DNA sequence: TGTGCCAGCAGCCAAGAGTGGAACGGAGAGCAGTTCTTC. It encodes CASSQEWNGEQFF.

The V call is TRBV7-3, the J call TRBJ2-6; D is ambiguous. CDR3 length: 15 amino acids. The V end was cut by 4 bases, the J end by 3 bases, with 10 bases between. Germline assignment: CDR1 SGHTA and CDR2 FQGTGA. The CDR3 sequence: CASSSQDLGANVLTF. The CDR3, as DNA: TGTGCCAGCAGCTCCCAAGATCTTGGGGCCAACGTCCTGACTTTC.

This clone came up once. The rearrangement links TRBV12-5 to TRBJ2-3; D is unclear. V lost 3 bases to trimming and J lost 2 bases, with 9 bases between them. The CDR3 spans 14 residues. Germline assignment: CDR1 LGHNT and CDR2 FRNRAP. CDR3 amino acids: CASGFSRTTDTQYF. The CDR3 DNA sequence: TGTGCTAGTGGTTTCTCCCGGACCACAGATACGCAGTATTTT.

The V and J genes are TRBV16 and TRBJ1-1; maybe TRBD1 (6 bases). Germline CDR1 reads KGHSY; CDR2 reads FQNENV. The ends were cut back, 2 bases at V and 0 bases at J, with 7 bases in the middle. The CDR3 length is 14 residues. The CDR3 region is CASSQQGLNTEAFF. The CDR3 DNA is TGTGCCAGCAGCCAACAGGGGTTGAACACTGAAGCTTTCTTT.

Of note for this clone: The junction differs from germline at one of its ends, possibly a read error. V gene TRBV7-7 combines with J gene TRBJ2-1, with 10 bases lining up with TRBD2. Germline CDR1 and CDR2: SSHAT and FNYEAQ (reference sequence). This CDR3 is 14 amino acids long. The CDR3 reads CASSLGTSAYEQFF. DNA of the CDR3: TGTGCTAGCAGCTTAGGGACTAGCGCCTATGAGCAGTTCTTC. The whole variable domain, filled in from reference TRBV7-7 and TRBJ2-1, reads GAGVSQSPRYKVTKRGQDVTLRCDPISSHATLYWYQQALGQGPEFLTYFNYEAQPDKSGLPSDRFSAERPEGSISTLTIQRTEQRDSAMYRCASSLGTSAYEQFFGPGTRLTVL.

V is TRBV7-2 and J is TRBJ1-6; the D gene is possibly TRBD1 (5 bases). The CDR3 runs to 16 residues. From germline, CDR1 is SGHTA and CDR2 FQGNSA. V shed 0 bases and J shed 9 bases, with 15 bases lying between them. The CDR3 region is CASSLAGDRTISPLHF. DNA of the CDR3: TGTGCCAGCAGCTTAGCGGGGGACCGAACCATTTCACCCCTCCACTTT. Variable domain in full (rest from reference TRBV7-2 and TRBJ1-6): GAGVSQSPSNKVTEKGKDVELRCDPISGHTALYWYRQSLGQGLEFLIYFQGNSAPDKSGLPSDRFSAERTGGSVSTLTIQRTQQEDSAVYLCASSLAGDRTISPLHFGNGTRLTVT.

The gene calls are TRBV12-3 or TRBV12-4 and TRBJ2-7; D uncertain. V was shortened by 2 bases and J by 6 bases, with 5 bases between the two germline ends. CDR3 length: 11 residues. The CDR3 sequence: CASSLRGEQYF. CDR3 coding DNA: TGTGCCAGCAGTTTACGAGGCGAGCAGTACTTC.

This chain uses TRBV7-3 with TRBJ2-3, with D uncertain. The germline V and J ends were trimmed by 6 bases and 1 base, with 5 bases remaining between them. The V gene's germline CDR1 is SGHTA and CDR2 FQGTGA. The CDR3 loop spans 12 amino acids. The CDR3 DNA follows: TGTGCCAGCAGTGGGGGCACAGATACGCAGTATTTT. Encoded protein: CASSGGTDTQYF.